Listed below are T cell receptor beta chains from one sample, sequenced in a study of identical twins. From the 5' RACE reads, TCRdb called clonotypes with MiXCR, one entry per CDR3 protein. The sample carries about 660,000 distinct CDR3 sequences, 8.5% to 9.5% recorded once. The sample was also linked to a second study, of yellow fever vaccine responses in identical twins.

Sequenced sample: PBMCs. The source of these receptors is a woman younger than 35 in good health. The CDR3 runs from the conserved cysteine through the conserved F or W. Fields, in order: V gene, J gene, clone size, CDR3 length, D gene, CDR3 DNA, CDR3 protein. The D gene is left open where the match is weak. Size is omitted from some rows. Given values are once, few, many or a class for expanded clones.

V: TRBV5-6; J: TRBJ2-2; size: many; length: 15; D: TRBD2; DNA: TGTGCCAGCAGCGGGGGACTAGACGACACCGGGGAGCTGTTTTTT; CDR3: CASSGGLDDTGELFF
V: TRBV7-2; J: TRBJ2-5; size: NA; length: 14; D: TRBD1; DNA: TGTGCCAGCAGCTTAAGGACAGGGGGGAAGACCCAGTACTTC; CDR3: CASSLRTGGKTQYF
V: TRBV7-9; J: TRBJ2-1; size: many; length: 15; D: TRBD1; DNA: TGTGCCAGCAGCCCCGGGACAGGGACCTACAATGAGCAGTTCTTC; CDR3: CASSPGTGTYNEQFF
V: TRBV24-1; J: TRBJ2-6; size: NA; length: 12; D: NA; DNA: TGTGCCACCACCCTCTTGGCCAACGTCCTGACTTTC; CDR3: CATTLLANVLTF
V: TRBV9; J: TRBJ2-1; size: NA; length: 18; D: NA; DNA: TGTGCCAGCAGCGTGAGGGGAGCGGTAGGGGGAGTTACCGGTGAGCAGTTCTTC; CDR3: CASSVRGAVGGVTGEQFF
V: TRBV28; J: TRBJ2-7; size: NA; length: 17; D: TRBD2; DNA: TGTGCCAGCAGTATCTCCCGGGGACTAGCGCCATCCTACGAGCAGTACTTC; CDR3: CASSISRGLAPSYEQYF
V: TRBV10-3; J: TRBJ2-7; size: NA; length: 14; D: TRBD2; DNA: TGTGCCATCAGGAGCGGGGGGACGACCTACGAGCAGTACTTC; CDR3: CAIRSGGTTYEQYF
V: TRBV19; J: TRBJ2-1; size: many; length: 16; D: TRBD2; DNA: TGTGCCAGTAGACCGGGGCCGGGACTACTCGACAATGAGCAGTTCTTC; CDR3: CASRPGPGLLDNEQFF
V: TRBV19; J: TRBJ2-1; size: many; length: 16; D: NA; DNA: TGTGCCAGTAGTACCCCTTGGGGGGGCGCCTACAATGAGCAGTTCTTC; CDR3: CASSTPWGGAYNEQFF
V: TRBV29-1; J: TRBJ2-3; size: many; length: 13; D: NA; DNA: TGCAGCGTTGCACTGACAGCCTTAGGGACGCAGTATTTT; CDR3: CSVALTALGTQYF
V: TRBV12-3/TRBV12-4; J: TRBJ1-1; size: many; length: 13; D: TRBD1; DNA: TGTGCCAGCACCCCGACAGGGGGCAGTGGGGCTTTCTTT; CDR3: CASTPTGGSGAFF
V: TRBV7-9; J: TRBJ2-3; size: NA; length: 15; D: TRBD2; DNA: TGTGCCAGCAGCCCGTCTAGCGGTGGTCCAGATACGCAGTATTTT; CDR3: CASSPSSGGPDTQYF
V: TRBV5-5; J: TRBJ2-1; size: few; length: 17; D: NA; DNA: TGTGCCAGCAGCTTGTTTGGGTCCCAAGGTTCCTACAATGAGCAGTTCTTC; CDR3: CASSLFGSQGSYNEQFF
V: TRBV7-2; J: TRBJ2-7; size: many; length: 17; D: TRBD2; DNA: TGTGCCAGCAGCTTAGGATCCCTAGCGGGAGCGGGATACGAGCAGTACTTC; CDR3: CASSLGSLAGAGYEQYF
V: TRBV20-1; J: TRBJ2-3; size: few; length: 15; D: TRBD2; DNA: TGCAGTGCTAGAACCGGGACTATGAGAACAGATACGCAGTATTTT; CDR3: CSARTGTMRTDTQYF
V: TRBV12-3/TRBV12-4; J: TRBJ2-1; size: NA; length: 12; D: NA; DNA: TGTGCCAGCAGTTTTAGTATCGATGAGCAGTTCTTC; CDR3: CASSFSIDEQFF
V: TRBV30; J: TRBJ2-2; size: NA; length: 15; D: TRBD2; DNA: TGTGCCTGGAGTGTATTGGGACTAGAGGTCGGGGAGCTGTTTTTT; CDR3: CAWSVLGLEVGELFF
V: TRBV7-2; J: TRBJ2-1; size: NA; length: 17; D: TRBD2; DNA: TGTGCCAGCAGCTTAGCGCGGCTAGCGGGGGGCTACAATGAGCAGTTCTTC; CDR3: CASSLARLAGGYNEQFF
V: TRBV7-8; J: TRBJ1-5; size: NA; length: 16; D: NA; DNA: TGTGCCAGCACCCCATCCCTAGCGGAAATCACAGATACGCAGCATTTT; CDR3: CASTPSLAEITDTQHF
V: TRBV7-9; J: TRBJ2-5; size: NA; length: 15; D: TRBD1; DNA: TGTGCCAGCCTCCGGACAGGGGGCCAGGAAGAGACCCAGTACTTC; CDR3: CASLRTGGQEETQYF
V: TRBV11-2; J: TRBJ2-1; size: NA; length: 18; D: TRBD2; DNA: TGTGCCAGCAGCTTCGAGACATGGAGGACTAGCCGTACGAATGAGCAGTTCTTC; CDR3: CASSFETWRTSRTNEQFF
V: TRBV7-3; J: TRBJ2-7; size: once; length: 15; D: TRBD2; DNA: TGTGCCAGCAGCTCTTCGGCCGGGGGGGGAACTGAGCAGTACTTC; CDR3: CASSSSAGGGTEQYF
V: TRBV6-1; J: TRBJ2-2; size: few; length: 15; D: NA; DNA: TGTGCCAGCAGCCCTACTAGGCTAAGCACCGGGGAGCTGTTTTTT; CDR3: CASSPTRLSTGELFF
V: TRBV4-2; J: TRBJ2-2; size: many; length: 17; D: TRBD1; DNA: TGTGCCAGCAGCCCACGTCTGAGCCCAGGGGGACCCGGGGAGCTGTTTTTT; CDR3: CASSPRLSPGGPGELFF
V: TRBV7-9; J: TRBJ1-1; size: many; length: 15; D: NA; DNA: TGTGCCAGCAGCTTGCTAGGATCCATGAACACTGAAGCTTTCTTT; CDR3: CASSLLGSMNTEAFF
V: TRBV30; J: TRBJ2-3; size: NA; length: 12; D: NA; DNA: TGTGCCTGGAGTATGACCGCAGATACGCAGTATTTT; CDR3: CAWSMTADTQYF
V: TRBV10-3; J: TRBJ1-1; size: NA; length: 14; D: NA; DNA: TGTGCCATCAGTGAGGGGGGAGGTTTCACTGAAGCTTTCTTT; CDR3: CAISEGGGFTEAFF
V: TRBV7-2; J: TRBJ1-2; size: NA; length: 14; D: NA; DNA: TGTGCCAGCAGCTTTCAACAGGGCCTCTATGGCTACACCTTC; CDR3: CASSFQQGLYGYTF
V: TRBV12-3/TRBV12-4; J: TRBJ2-7; size: few; length: 13; D: NA; DNA: TGTGCCAGCAGTTTTACTCCCACCCACGAGCAGTACTTC; CDR3: CASSFTPTHEQYF
V: TRBV4-3; J: TRBJ1-1; size: many; length: 14; D: NA; DNA: TGCGCCAGCAGCCTTTCGATCGGGACGTCAGAAGCTTTCTTT; CDR3: CASSLSIGTSEAFF
V: TRBV28; J: TRBJ2-3; size: many; length: 13; D: NA; DNA: TGTGCCAGCAGTCGGTATAGCACAGATACGCAGTATTTT; CDR3: CASSRYSTDTQYF
V: TRBV2; J: TRBJ2-5; size: NA; length: 15; D: TRBD2; DNA: TGTGCCAGCACTAACCCCCCGGGAGGTGGTGAGACCCAGTACTTC; CDR3: CASTNPPGGGETQYF
V: TRBV28; J: TRBJ2-7; size: many; length: 15; D: NA; DNA: TGTGCCAGCAGTTTAGTGTTTGGTCAAACCTACGAGCAGTACTTC; CDR3: CASSLVFGQTYEQYF
V: TRBV5-1; J: TRBJ2-5; size: few; length: 15; D: NA; DNA: TGCGCCAGCAGCTTGTTGGCCAGGGGCCAAGAGACCCAGTACTTC; CDR3: CASSLLARGQETQYF
V: TRBV12-3/TRBV12-4; J: TRBJ1-5; size: few; length: 15; D: NA; DNA: TGTGCCAGCAGCCGCCTTGAGGGTAGCAATCAGCCCCAGCATTTT; CDR3: CASSRLEGSNQPQHF
V: TRBV12-3/TRBV12-4; J: TRBJ2-2; size: many; length: 13; D: NA; DNA: TGTGCCAGCACCCCCCGGGGCACCGGGGAGCTGTTTTTT; CDR3: CASTPRGTGELFF
V: TRBV20-1; J: TRBJ2-1; size: many; length: 15; D: TRBD2; DNA: TGCAGTGCTAGTGGGCGGGAGTCATTGTACAATGAGCAGTTCTTC; CDR3: CSASGRESLYNEQFF
V: TRBV20-1; J: TRBJ2-1; size: NA; length: 14; D: NA; DNA: TGCAGTGCTAGGGACCCCCGACTAATGTCTCAGCAGTTCTTC; CDR3: CSARDPRLMSQQFF
V: TRBV11-2; J: TRBJ2-5; size: few; length: 13; D: NA; DNA: TGTGCCAGCAGCGCCGGACTAATAGAGACCCAGTACTTC; CDR3: CASSAGLIETQYF
V: TRBV6-4; J: TRBJ2-3; size: NA; length: 14; D: TRBD1; DNA: TGTGCCAGCAGGGGGGACAGGGAAGCAGATACGCAGTATTTT; CDR3: CASRGDREADTQYF
V: TRBV7-2; J: TRBJ2-5; size: few; length: 17; D: TRBD2; DNA: TGTGCCAGCAGCTTGCTCGCGGCGGGGGGCCGGGGAGAGACCCAGTACTTC; CDR3: CASSLLAAGGRGETQYF
V: TRBV19; J: TRBJ2-3; size: few; length: 13; D: NA; DNA: TGTGCCACCGGGACACAAGGGACTGATACGCAGTATTTT; CDR3: CATGTQGTDTQYF